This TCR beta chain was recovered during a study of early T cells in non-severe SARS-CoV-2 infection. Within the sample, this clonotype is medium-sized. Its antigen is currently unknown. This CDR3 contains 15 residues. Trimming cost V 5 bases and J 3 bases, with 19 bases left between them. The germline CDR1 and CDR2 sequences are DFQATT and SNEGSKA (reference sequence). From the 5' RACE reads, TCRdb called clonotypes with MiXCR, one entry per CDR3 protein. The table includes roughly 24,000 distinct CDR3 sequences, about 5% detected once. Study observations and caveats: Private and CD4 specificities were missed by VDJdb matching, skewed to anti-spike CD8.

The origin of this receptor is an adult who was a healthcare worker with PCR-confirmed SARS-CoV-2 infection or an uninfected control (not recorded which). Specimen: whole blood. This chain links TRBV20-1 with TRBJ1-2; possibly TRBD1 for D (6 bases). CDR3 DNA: TGCAGTGCTCGCCCAGCAGGGGTGGGTTACTATGGCTACACCTTC. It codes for CSARPAGVGYYGYTF.